What follows are 18 T cell receptor beta chains derived from one specimen sequenced in a study of response to subunit inactivated influenza vaccine. TCRdb fed the RT-PCR reads into MiXCR, producing one record per CDR3 protein. The repertoire has roughly 650,000 distinct CDR3 sequences, about 14% of them found once; the top ten carry 7.5% to 8%. Sequencing was performed on PBMCs from blood, taken around two weeks before vaccination. Every receptor here comes from a man aged 45-65 years who received an inactivated influenza vaccine.

This clonotype showed up many times. The chain uses TRBV2 and TRBJ1-1, with D unclear. V gave up 5 bases and J gave up 11 bases, with 15 bases separating them. CDR3 size: 12 residues. In germline, CDR1 is SNHLY, CDR2 FYNNEI. The CDR3 region has the DNA TGTGCCAGCAGTCAAGTCTGGATGCAGGCTTTCTTT. Encoded protein: CASSQVWMQAFF.

This clonotype was observed a handful of times. V and J are TRBV27 and TRBJ2-1; D assignment may be TRBD1 or TRBD2 (5 bases each). The length of the CDR3 is 16 residues. V gave up 2 bases and J gave up 0 bases, with 11 bases separating them. Germline V gene sequence: CDR1 MNHEY, CDR2 SMNVEV (reference sequence). The CDR3: CASSLLGVSSYNEQFF. CDR3 nucleotides: TGTGCCAGCAGTTTACTGGGGGTTAGCTCCTACAATGAGCAGTTCTTC.

This clonotype was observed a few times. This chain connects TRBV4-1 to TRBJ2-1; 9 bases fit TRBD2. This CDR3 spans 15 amino acids. Per germline, CDR1 MGHRA and CDR2 YSYEKL. V lost 8 bases and J lost 6; bases outside the gene matches: 11. CDR3 residues: CASSMGAGGINEQFF. The DNA for the CDR3 is TGCGCCAGCTCAATGGGGGCGGGGGGGATCAATGAGCAGTTCTTC.

This clonotype was detected a few times. The chain is built from TRBV6-2 or TRBV6-3 and TRBJ2-3, with D perhaps assigned TRBD1 or TRBD2 (5 bases each). V lost 2 bases and J lost 0, with 12 bases in between. Germline V gene data show CDR1 as MNHEY and CDR2 as SVGEGT. This CDR3 is built from 16 residues. The DNA of the CDR3 is TGTGCCAGCAGTTACGGGGGTATAAGTAGCACAGATACGCAGTATTTT. It codes for CASSYGGISSTDTQYF.

The rearrangement links TRBV3-1 to TRBJ2-1; weak D call: TRBD2 (5 bases). The CDR3 spans 18 residues. Trimming stripped 4 bases from V and 4 bases from J, with 23 bases between. CDR1 is LGHDT and CDR2 is YNNKEL in the germline V gene (reference sequence). The CDR3 here is CASSPRMGGSPLYNEQFF. As DNA, the CDR3 is TGTGCCAGCAGCCCCCGAATGGGCGGGTCGCCTTTGTACAATGAGCAGTTCTTC.

In its sample, this clonotype was seen a few times. V gene TRBV20-1 combines with J gene TRBJ2-7, with a weak D call TRBD1 (7 bases). The CDR3 totals 13 residues. The germline V gene encodes CDR1 DFQATT and CDR2 SNEGSKA (reference sequence). Trimming cost V 3 bases and J 3 bases, with 12 bases left between them. CDR3 DNA: TGCAGTGCTAGGGCGGGACAGAACTACGAGCAGTACTTC. It yields the protein CSARAGQNYEQYF.

This clonotype was detected ten times or more. J is TRBJ2-1 and V is TRBV5-1, with a tentative D call TRBD1 (6 bases). Germline V gene data show CDR1 as SGHRS and CDR2 as YFSETQ. The V gene lost 5 bases and the J gene lost 0 bases, with 21 bases spanning the gap. This CDR3 region has 18 residues. CDR3 protein: CASRMLPGGSFSYNEQFF. The CDR3 bases are TGCGCCAGCAGGATGCTGCCTGGGGGCTCCTTCTCCTACAATGAGCAGTTCTTC. Using reference TRBV5-1 and TRBJ2-1 for the parts outside the CDR3, the full variable domain is KAGVTQTPRYLIKTRGQQVTLSCSPISGHRSVSWYQQTPGQGLQFLFEYFSETQRNKGNFPGRFSGRQFSNSRSEMNVSTLELGDSALYLCASRMLPGGSFSYNEQFFGPGTRLTVL.

The chain couples TRBV5-1 to TRBJ2-2; D remains ambiguous. The CDR3 consists of 15 residues. Germline assignment: CDR1 SGHRS and CDR2 YFSETQ. V gave up 0 bases and J gave up 6 bases, with 12 bases separating them. CDR3 loop: CASSLAVSGPGELFF. CDR3 nucleotide sequence: TGCGCCAGCAGCTTGGCCGTCTCTGGGCCCGGGGAGCTGTTTTTT.

Comment on this clonotype: A clone one base away is much larger, so this may be a read error. The V gene is TRBV6-6, the J gene TRBJ2-2; possible D gene TRBD1, 5 bases. Germline CDR1 and CDR2: MNHNY and SVGAGI (reference sequence). Trimming left V 6 bases short and J 5 bases short, with 7 bases between. CDR3 size: 12 residues. The CDR3 DNA reads as TGTGCCAGCAGAAAGGGGACCGGGGAGCTGTTTTTT. It encodes CASRKGTGELFF.

This clonotype appeared a few times. This sequence joins TRBV29-1 and TRBJ2-7; no firm D call. The CDR3 length is 13 residues. Between the trimmed V and J ends, which lost 4 bases and 3 bases, there was a span of 13 bases. Germline V gene sequence: CDR1 SQVTM, CDR2 ANQGSEA. CDR3 bases: TGCAGCGTTGTCGGCGGAGTTGACTACGAGCAGTACTTC. Amino acid sequence: CSVVGGVDYEQYF.

The chain combines TRBV20-1 with TRBJ2-5; either TRBD1 or TRBD2 may supply D (6 bases each). CDR3 length equals 14 residues. CDR1 is DFQATT, CDR2 SNEGSKA, per germline (reference sequence). With 3 bases removed from V and 9 bases from J, the gap between germline ends came to 20 bases. CDR3 sequence (DNA): TGCAGTGCTAGGATGGTCGGAGGGGGTTGGGCCCAGTACTTC. It is translated as CSARMVGGGWAQYF.

The chain combines TRBV15 with TRBJ2-7; 9 bases are a match to TRBD1. Germline V gene sequence: CDR1 LNHNV, CDR2 YYDKDF (reference sequence). V dropped 1 base and J dropped 2; count of bases not matched to a gene: 3. The CDR3 loop spans 15 amino acids. CDR3 sequence (DNA): TGTGCCACCAGCAGAGCTAGGGACAGGGCCTACGAGCAGTACTTC. It translates to CATSRARDRAYEQYF.

This chain connects TRBV11-2 to TRBJ2-3; 7 bases match TRBD1. CDR3 size: 17 residues. Germline V gene lookup returns CDR1 SGHAT and CDR2 FQNNGV. J lost 2 bases, V lost 5 bases, and 13 bases had no gene match. CDR3 sequence reads: CASSLKTGPRVTDTQYF. The CDR3 DNA reads TGTGCCAGCAGCCTAAAGACAGGGCCGAGGGTCACAGATACGCAGTATTTT.

This clonotype was counted many times. CDR3 sequence (DNA): TGCGCCAGCAGCCCCTTGATGAACACTGAAGCTTTCTTT. Translating gives CASSPLMNTEAFF. The chain joins TRBV5-1 to TRBJ1-1; D gene uncertain. V lost 4 bases to trimming and J lost 0 bases, with 7 bases between them. This CDR3 spans 13 amino acids. CDR1 SGHRS and CDR2 YFSETQ come from the germline V gene. Drawing the rest from reference TRBV5-1 and TRBJ1-1, the complete variable domain is KAGVTQTPRYLIKTRGQQVTLSCSPISGHRSVSWYQQTPGQGLQFLFEYFSETQRNKGNFPGRFSGRQFSNSRSEMNVSTLELGDSALYLCASSPLMNTEAFFGQGTRLTVV.

The J gene is TRBJ2-7, the V gene TRBV5-1; 9 positions match TRBD2. This CDR3 spans 14 amino acids. After removal of 0 bases from V and 6 bases from J, the junction contained 4 bases not matched to a gene. Germline loops: CDR1 SGHRS, CDR2 YFSETQ. The DNA for the CDR3 is TGCGCCAGCAGCTTGGAAGCGGGAGGTTCCGAGCAGTACTTC. This encodes CASSLEAGGSEQYF.

This clonotype was counted only a few times. The chain carries TRBV7-6 and TRBJ2-1; 9 nucleotides line up with TRBD2. Germline lookup yields CDR1 SGHVS and CDR2 FNYEAQ. V dropped 1 base and J dropped 5; count of bases not matched to a gene: 3. The CDR3 runs to 15 residues. The CDR3 nucleotides are TGTGCCAGCAGCTTAGTGCCTAGCGGGAACAATGAGCAGTTCTTC. The encoded protein is CASSLVPSGNNEQFF. Full variable domain (outside the CDR3, taken from reference TRBV7-6 and TRBJ2-1): GAGVSQSPRYKVTKRGQDVALRCDPISGHVSLYWYRQALGQGPEFLTYFNYEAQQDKSGLPNDRFSAERPEGSISTLTIQRTEQRDSAMYRCASSLVPSGNNEQFFGPGTRLTVL.

This clonotype was seen only a few times. The gene calls are TRBV28 and TRBJ2-2, with 7 bases that match TRBD1. The CDR3 is made up of 17 amino acids. CDR1 MDHEN and CDR2 SYDVKM come from the germline V gene. Trimming cost V 8 bases and J 4 bases; bases outside gene matches: 16. The CDR3 sequence: CASCPFAHRGLTGELFF. The CDR3 DNA follows: TGTGCCAGCTGCCCATTCGCCCACAGGGGCCTCACCGGGGAGCTGTTTTTT.

CDR3 region: CASSPGQIEAFF. The CDR3 nucleotides read TGTGCCAGCAGCCCGGGACAAATTGAAGCTTTCTTT. The chain employs TRBV7-3 and TRBJ1-1; perhaps TRBD1 as D (6 bases). Germline values: CDR1 SGHTA, CDR2 FQGTGA. The CDR3 consists of 12 residues. The germline V and J ends were trimmed by 5 bases and 7 bases, with 11 bases remaining between them.